Sequencing of this TCR beta chain was carried out in a study of radiation and T cells in renal cell carcinoma. The time point was: blood 2 weeks post-SBRT. Treatment specified: 15 Gy SBRT to primary tumor, nephrectomy 4 weeks later. Produced via immunoSEQ multiplex PCR; TCRdb's table is partial and in-frame only. The data contain some 120,000 clones, roughly four fifths of them seen just once; the ten biggest clones take up around 1.8%. Trimming removed 6 bases at V and 5 bases at J, with 16 bases between. Germline assignment: CDR1 SQVTM and CDR2 ANQGSEA. The CDR3 consists of 13 residues. This receptor was identified in a woman aged 55-75 years with renal cell carcinoma. The sample in question was blood, obtained from a patient whose treatment included radiotherapy and nephrectomy. The chain combines TRBV29-1 with TRBJ2-5, with a possible D match to TRBD1 (6 bases). CDR3 sequence (DNA): TGCAGCGTAACACCCAGGGGAGAGGAGACCCAGTACTTC. This gives the protein CSVTPRGEETQYF.